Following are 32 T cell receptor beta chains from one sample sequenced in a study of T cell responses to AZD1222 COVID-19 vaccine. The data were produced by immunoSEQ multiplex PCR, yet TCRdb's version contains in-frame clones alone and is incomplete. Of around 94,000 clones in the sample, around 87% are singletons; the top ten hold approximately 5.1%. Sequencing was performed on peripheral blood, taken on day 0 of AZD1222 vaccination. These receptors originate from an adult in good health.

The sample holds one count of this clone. Here the CDR3 DNA reads TGTGCCAGCAGCTCCAGGGTGGGGAACACTGAAGCTTTCTTT. Encoded protein: CASSSRVGNTEAFF. The J gene is TRBJ1-1, the V gene TRBV7-9, with D possibly being TRBD1 (5 bases). The CDR3 runs to 14 residues. In germline, CDR1 is SEHNR, CDR2 FQNEAQ (reference sequence). V gave up 4 bases and J gave up 1 base, with 10 bases separating them.

This chain's CDR3 is CASSTSGHDGETQYF. DNA for the CDR3: TGTGCCAGTAGTACCTCCGGACACGACGGGGAGACCCAGTACTTC. The J gene is TRBJ2-5, the V gene TRBV19, with D possibly TRBD1 on 5 matching bases. The germline V gene encodes CDR1 LNHDA and CDR2 SQIVND (reference sequence). This CDR3 spans 15 amino acids. V was clipped by 4 bases and J by 5 bases, with 17 bases between them.

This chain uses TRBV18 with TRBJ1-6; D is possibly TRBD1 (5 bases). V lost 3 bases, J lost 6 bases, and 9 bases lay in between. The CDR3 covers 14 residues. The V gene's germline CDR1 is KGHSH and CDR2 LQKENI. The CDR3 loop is CASSPGLGNSPLHF. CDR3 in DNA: TGTGCCAGCTCACCGGGACTTGGTAATTCACCCCTCCACTTT.

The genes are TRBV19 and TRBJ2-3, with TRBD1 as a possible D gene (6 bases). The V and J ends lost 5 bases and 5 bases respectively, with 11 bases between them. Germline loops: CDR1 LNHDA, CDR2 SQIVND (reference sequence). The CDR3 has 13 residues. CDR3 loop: CASSVPGEDTQYF. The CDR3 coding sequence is TGTGCCAGTAGTGTACCAGGGGAAGATACGCAGTATTTT.

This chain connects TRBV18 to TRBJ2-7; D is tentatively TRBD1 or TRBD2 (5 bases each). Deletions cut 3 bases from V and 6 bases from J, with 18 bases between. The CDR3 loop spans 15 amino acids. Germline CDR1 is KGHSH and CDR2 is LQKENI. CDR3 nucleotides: TGTGCCAGCTCACCCTTCTCGGGGACCCAGGGCGAGCAGTACTTC. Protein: CASSPFSGTQGEQYF.

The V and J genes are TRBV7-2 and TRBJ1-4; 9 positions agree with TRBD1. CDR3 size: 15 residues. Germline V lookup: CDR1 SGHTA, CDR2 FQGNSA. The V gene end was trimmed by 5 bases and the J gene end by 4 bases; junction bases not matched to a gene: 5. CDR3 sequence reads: CASSVDRGVNEKLFF. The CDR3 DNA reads TGTGCCAGCAGCGTCGACAGGGGGGTTAATGAAAAACTGTTTTTT. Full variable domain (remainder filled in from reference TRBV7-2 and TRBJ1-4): GAGVSQSPSNKVTEKGKDVELRCDPISGHTALYWYRQSLGQGLEFLIYFQGNSAPDKSGLPSDRFSAERTGGSVSTLTIQRTQQEDSAVYLCASSVDRGVNEKLFFGSGTQLSVL.

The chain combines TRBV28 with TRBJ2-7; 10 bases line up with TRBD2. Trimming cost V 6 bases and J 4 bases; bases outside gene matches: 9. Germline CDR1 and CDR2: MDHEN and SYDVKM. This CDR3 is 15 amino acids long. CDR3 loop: CASRTLSGRGYEQYF. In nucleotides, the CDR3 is TGTGCCAGCAGGACCTTAAGCGGGAGGGGGTACGAGCAGTACTTC. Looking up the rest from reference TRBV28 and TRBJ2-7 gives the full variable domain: DVKVTQSSRYLVKRTGEKVFLECVQDMDHENMFWYRQDPGLGLRLIYFSYDVKMKEKGDIPEGYSVSREKKERFSLILESASTNQTSMYLCASRTLSGRGYEQYFGPGTRLTVT.

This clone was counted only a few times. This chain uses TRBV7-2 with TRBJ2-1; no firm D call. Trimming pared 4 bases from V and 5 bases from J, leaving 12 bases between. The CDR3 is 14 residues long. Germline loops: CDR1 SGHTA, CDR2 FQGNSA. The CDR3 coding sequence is TGTGCCAGCAGCTCCCTGGCCGTAGACAATGAGCAGTTCTTC. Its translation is CASSSLAVDNEQFF.

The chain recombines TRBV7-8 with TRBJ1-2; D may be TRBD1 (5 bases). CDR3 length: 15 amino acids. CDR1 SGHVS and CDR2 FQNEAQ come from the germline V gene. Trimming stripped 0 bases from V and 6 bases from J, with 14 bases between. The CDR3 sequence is CASSLASKGGDGYTF. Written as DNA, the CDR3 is TGTGCCAGCAGCTTAGCCTCCAAGGGAGGGGATGGCTACACCTTC.

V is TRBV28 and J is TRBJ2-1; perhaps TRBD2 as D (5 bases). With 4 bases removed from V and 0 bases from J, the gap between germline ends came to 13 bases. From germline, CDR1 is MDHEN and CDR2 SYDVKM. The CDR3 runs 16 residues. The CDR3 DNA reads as TGTGCCAGCAGTTCCCTCCTAGCCAGCTCCTACAATGAGCAGTTCTTC. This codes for CASSSLLASSYNEQFF.

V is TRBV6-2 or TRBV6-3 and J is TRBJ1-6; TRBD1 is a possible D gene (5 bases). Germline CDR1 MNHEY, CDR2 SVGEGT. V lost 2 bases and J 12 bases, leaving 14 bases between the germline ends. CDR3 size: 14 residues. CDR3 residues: CASSYRGTNLPLHF. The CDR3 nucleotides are TGTGCCAGCAGTTACCGGGGGACGAATCTACCCCTCCACTTT.

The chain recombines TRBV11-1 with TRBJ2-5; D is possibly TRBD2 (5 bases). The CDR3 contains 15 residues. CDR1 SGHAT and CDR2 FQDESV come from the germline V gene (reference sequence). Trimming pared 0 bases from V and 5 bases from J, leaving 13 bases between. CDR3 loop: CASSLARGLSETQYF. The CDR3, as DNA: TGTGCCAGCAGCTTAGCGCGCGGGCTTTCGGAGACCCAGTACTTC.

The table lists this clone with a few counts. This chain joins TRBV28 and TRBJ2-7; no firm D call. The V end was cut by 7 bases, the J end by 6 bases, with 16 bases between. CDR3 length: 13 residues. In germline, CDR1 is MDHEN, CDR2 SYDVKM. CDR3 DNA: TGTGCCAGCACCCCTGTAGGTTTTCTCGAGCAGTACTTC. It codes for CASTPVGFLEQYF.

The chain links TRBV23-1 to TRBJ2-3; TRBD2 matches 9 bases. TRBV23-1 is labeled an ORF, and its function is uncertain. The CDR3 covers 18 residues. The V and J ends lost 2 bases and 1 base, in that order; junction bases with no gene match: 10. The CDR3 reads CASSQRWQAGGRTDTQYF. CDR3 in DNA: TGCGCCAGCAGTCAAAGGTGGCAGGCGGGAGGGCGCACAGATACGCAGTATTTT.

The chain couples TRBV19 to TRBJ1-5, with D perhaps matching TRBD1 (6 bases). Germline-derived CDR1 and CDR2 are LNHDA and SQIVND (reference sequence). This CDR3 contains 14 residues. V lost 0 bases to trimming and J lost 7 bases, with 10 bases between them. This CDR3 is CASSIEGQKQPQHF. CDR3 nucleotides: TGTGCCAGTAGTATAGAGGGACAAAAGCAGCCCCAGCATTTT.

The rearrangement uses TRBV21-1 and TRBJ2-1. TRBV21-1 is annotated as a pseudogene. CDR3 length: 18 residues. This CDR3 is CASREPSAAYDIYNEQFF. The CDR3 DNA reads TGTGCCAGCAGAGAGCCATCCGCAGCTTACGATATCTACAATGAGCAGTTCTTC.

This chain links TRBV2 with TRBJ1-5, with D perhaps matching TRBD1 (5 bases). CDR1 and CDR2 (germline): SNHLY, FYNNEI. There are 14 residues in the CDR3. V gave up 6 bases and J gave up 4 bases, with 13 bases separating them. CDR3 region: CASSLGGENQPQHF. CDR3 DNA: TGTGCCAGCAGCTTGGGGGGTGAGAATCAGCCCCAGCATTTT.

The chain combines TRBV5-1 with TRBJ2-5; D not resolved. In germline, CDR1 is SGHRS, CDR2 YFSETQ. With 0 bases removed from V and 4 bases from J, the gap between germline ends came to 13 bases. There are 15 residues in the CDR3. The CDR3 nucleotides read TGCGCCAGCAGCTTGGCGTCGGGTCCTTTAGAGACCCAGTACTTC. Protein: CASSLASGPLETQYF.

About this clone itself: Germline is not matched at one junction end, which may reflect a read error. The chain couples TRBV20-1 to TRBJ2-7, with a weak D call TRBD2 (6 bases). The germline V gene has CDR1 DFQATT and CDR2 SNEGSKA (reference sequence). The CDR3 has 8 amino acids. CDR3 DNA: TGCAGTGCCGCCACGGGAGACTTC. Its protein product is CSAATGDF.

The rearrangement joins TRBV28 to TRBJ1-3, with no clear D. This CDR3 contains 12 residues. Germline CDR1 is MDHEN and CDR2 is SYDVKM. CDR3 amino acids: CVTRNSGNTIYF. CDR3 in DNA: TGTGTCACGCGAAACTCTGGAAACACCATATATTTT.

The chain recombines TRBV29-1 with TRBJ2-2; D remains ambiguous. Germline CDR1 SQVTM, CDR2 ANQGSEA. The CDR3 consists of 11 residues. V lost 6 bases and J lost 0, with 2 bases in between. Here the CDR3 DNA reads TGCAGCGTCGCGAACACCGGGGAGCTGTTTTTT. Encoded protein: CSVANTGELFF.

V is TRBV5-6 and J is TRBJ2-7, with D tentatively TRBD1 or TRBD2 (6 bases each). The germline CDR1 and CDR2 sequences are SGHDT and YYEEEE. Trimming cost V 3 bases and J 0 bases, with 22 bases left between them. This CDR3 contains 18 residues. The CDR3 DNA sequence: TGTGCCAGCAGCTCACCACTATCCTTGGGGGGCGGCTCCTACGAGCAGTACTTC. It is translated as CASSSPLSLGGGSYEQYF.

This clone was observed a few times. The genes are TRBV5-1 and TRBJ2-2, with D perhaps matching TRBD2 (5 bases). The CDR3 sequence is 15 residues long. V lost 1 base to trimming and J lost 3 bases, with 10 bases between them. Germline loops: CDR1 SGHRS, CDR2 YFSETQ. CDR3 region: CASSLLGEYTGELFF. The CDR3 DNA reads TGCGCCAGCAGCTTGCTCGGGGAATACACCGGGGAGCTGTTTTTT.

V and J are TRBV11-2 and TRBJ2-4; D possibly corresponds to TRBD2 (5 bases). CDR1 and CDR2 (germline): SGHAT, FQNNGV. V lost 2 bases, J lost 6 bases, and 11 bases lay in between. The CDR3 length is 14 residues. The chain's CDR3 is CASSLSGKRNIQYF. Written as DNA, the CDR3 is TGTGCCAGCAGCTTATCGGGGAAGCGAAACATTCAGTACTTC.

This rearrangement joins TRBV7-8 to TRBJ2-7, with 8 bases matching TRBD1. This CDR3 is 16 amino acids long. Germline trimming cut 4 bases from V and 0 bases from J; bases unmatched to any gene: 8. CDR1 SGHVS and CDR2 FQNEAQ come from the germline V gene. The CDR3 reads CASSSPRTGSSYEQYF. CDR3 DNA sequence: TGTGCCAGCAGCTCTCCCCGGACAGGGAGCTCCTACGAGCAGTACTTC.

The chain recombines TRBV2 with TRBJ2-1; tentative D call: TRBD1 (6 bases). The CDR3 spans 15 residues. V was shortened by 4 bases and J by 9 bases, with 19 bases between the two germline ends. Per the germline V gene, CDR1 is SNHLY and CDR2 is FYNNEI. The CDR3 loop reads CASSARGSDWAEQFF. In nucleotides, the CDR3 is TGTGCCAGCAGTGCCAGGGGTTCCGATTGGGCTGAGCAGTTCTTC.

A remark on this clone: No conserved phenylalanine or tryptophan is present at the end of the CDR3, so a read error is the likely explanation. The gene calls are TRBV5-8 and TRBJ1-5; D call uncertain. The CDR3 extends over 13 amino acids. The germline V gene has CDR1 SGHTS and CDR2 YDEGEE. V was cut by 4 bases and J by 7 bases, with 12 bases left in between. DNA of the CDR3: TGTGCCAGCAGCCTGATAATCGGGCAGCCCCAGCATCTT. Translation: CASSLIIGQPQHL.

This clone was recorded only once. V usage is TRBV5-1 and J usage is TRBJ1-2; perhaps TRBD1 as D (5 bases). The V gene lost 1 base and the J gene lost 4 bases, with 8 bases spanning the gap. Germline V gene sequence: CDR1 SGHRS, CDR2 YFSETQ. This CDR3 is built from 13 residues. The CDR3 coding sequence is TGCGCCAGCAGCTTGCCAGGGAGCTATGGCTACACCTTC. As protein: CASSLPGSYGYTF.

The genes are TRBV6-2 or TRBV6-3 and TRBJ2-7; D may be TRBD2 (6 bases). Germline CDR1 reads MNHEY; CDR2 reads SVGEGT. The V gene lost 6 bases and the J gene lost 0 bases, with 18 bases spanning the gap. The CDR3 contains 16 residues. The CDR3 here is CASSRLLGGSSYEQYF. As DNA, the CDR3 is TGTGCCAGCAGCCGCCTCTTGGGGGGTAGCTCCTACGAGCAGTACTTC.

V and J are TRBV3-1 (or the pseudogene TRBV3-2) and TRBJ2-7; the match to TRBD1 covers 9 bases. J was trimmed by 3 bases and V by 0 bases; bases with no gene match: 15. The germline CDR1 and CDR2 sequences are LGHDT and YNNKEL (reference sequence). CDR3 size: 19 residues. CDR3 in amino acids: CASSQDGTGYDWEHYEQYF. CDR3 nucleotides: TGTGCCAGCAGCCAAGACGGGACAGGGTATGACTGGGAGCACTACGAGCAGTACTTC.

CDR3 sequence (DNA): TGTGCCAGCACCCCGGACAGGGGGGTTACTGAAGCTTTCTTT. It yields the protein CASTPDRGVTEAFF. This chain connects TRBV2 to TRBJ1-1; 10 bases are shared with TRBD1. J lost 5 bases, V lost 7 bases, and 7 bases had no gene match. Per germline, CDR1 SNHLY and CDR2 FYNNEI. The CDR3 has 14 amino acids.

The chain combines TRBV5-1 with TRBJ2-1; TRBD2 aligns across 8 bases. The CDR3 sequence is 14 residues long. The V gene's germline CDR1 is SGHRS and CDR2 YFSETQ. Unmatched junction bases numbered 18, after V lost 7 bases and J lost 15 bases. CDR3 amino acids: CASCSASGSPRAFF. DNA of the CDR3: TGCGCCAGCTGCTCCGCTAGCGGGTCACCGAGGGCGTTCTTC.